Presented here are 7 T cell receptor beta chains from one specimen sequenced in a study of blood T cell repertoires in COVID-19. Some clones are missing from TCRdb's copy, which holds only in-frame ones; the method was immunoSEQ multiplex PCR. The sample comprises some 400,000 clones, 80% to 90% of which are singletons, and 1% to 1.5% rests with the top ten. The sequenced sample consisted of PBMCs or T cells enriched from blood (not recorded which). These receptors originate from a man in his thirties or forties who had recovered from COVID-19.

This chain connects TRBV5-1 to TRBJ2-1, with TRBD1 matching over 10 bases. Germline CDR1 and CDR2: SGHRS and YFSETQ. Trimming removed 4 bases from V and 2 bases from J; junction bases left unmatched: 15. The CDR3 covers 19 residues. DNA of the CDR3: TGCGCCAGCAGCGGGGGGGACAGGGGTCCCCGAGTAACCTACAATGAGCAGTTCTTC. As protein: CASSGGDRGPRVTYNEQFF.

This sequence joins TRBV30 and TRBJ1-3; D call uncertain. V was trimmed by 4 bases and J by 4 bases, leaving 11 bases between them. This CDR3 comprises 13 residues. Germline CDR1 reads GTSNPN; CDR2 reads SVGIG (reference sequence). The CDR3 spells CAWIAVRGNTIYF. CDR3 coding DNA: TGTGCCTGGATCGCCGTGAGAGGAAACACCATATATTTT.

The chain couples TRBV6-1 to TRBJ1-2, with no clear D. V lost 3 bases and J 3 bases, leaving 11 bases between the germline ends. Germline loops: CDR1 MNHNS, CDR2 SASEGT. The CDR3 length is 14 residues. The CDR3 loop is CASSDGGKDYGYTF. For the CDR3, the DNA is TGTGCCAGCAGTGACGGCGGAAAGGACTATGGCTACACCTTC.

The rearrangement uses TRBV10-3 and TRBJ1-5; TRBD1 matches 7 bases. Germline V CDR1 and CDR2: ENHRY, SYGVKD. J was trimmed by 4 bases and V by 6 bases; bases with no gene match: 9. CDR3 size: 15 residues. The CDR3 here is CAISAGGSQNQPQHF. DNA of the CDR3: TGTGCCATCAGCGCAGGGGGGAGTCAAAATCAGCCCCAGCATTTT.

The rearrangement uses TRBV5-6 and TRBJ1-4, with 7 nucleotides matching TRBD1. In germline, CDR1 is SGHDT, CDR2 YYEEEE. The CDR3 loop spans 17 amino acids. V lost 3 bases, J lost 2 bases, and 10 bases stayed unmatched. The CDR3, as DNA: TGTGCCAGCAGCTCCCCTACAGGGGTCGGCACTAATGAAAAACTGTTTTTT. This translates into CASSSPTGVGTNEKLFF.

This chain uses TRBV5-5 with TRBJ2-5; unclear D gene. CDR1 and CDR2 (germline): SGHKS, YYEKEE (reference sequence). The V and J ends lost 0 bases and 4 bases respectively, with 10 bases between them. CDR3 length: 14 residues. CDR3 residues: CASSLDAALETQYF. CDR3 nucleotide sequence: TGTGCCAGCAGCTTGGATGCGGCATTAGAGACCCAGTACTTC.

J is TRBJ1-2 and V is TRBV6-2 or TRBV6-3; D gene unclear. V was trimmed by 4 bases and J by 0 bases, leaving 6 bases between them. The germline V gene encodes CDR1 MNHEY and CDR2 SVGEGT. CDR3 length equals 13 residues. The CDR3 sequence: CASSFPTNYGYTF. CDR3 sequence (DNA): TGTGCCAGCAGTTTTCCTACTAACTATGGCTACACCTTC.